The rows below give T cell receptor beta chains drawn from one sample of a study of PD-L1 blockade in urothelial cancer. Assay used: immunoSEQ multiplex PCR; TCRdb lists only in-frame clones, some missing. The sample yields tens of thousands of clones, over 75% seen once. The specimen comprised PBMCs, sampled around atezolizumab (anti-PD-L1) treatment. The receptor set was obtained from a man in his sixties or seventies with urothelial cancer. The CDR3 runs from the conserved cysteine through the conserved F or W. The order of the fields is J gene, D gene, CDR3 length, V gene, clone size, CDR3 protein, CDR3 DNA. The D gene is left open where the match is weak. Clone size is stated in some rows and not others, as once, few, many or a class when expanded.

J gene: TRBJ2-1
D gene: TRBD2
CDR3 length: 17
V gene: TRBV5-4
clone size: NA
CDR3 protein: CASSHGTSGSSYNEQFF
CDR3 DNA: TGTGCCAGCAGCCACGGGACTAGCGGGAGCTCCTACAATGAGCAGTTCTTC

J gene: TRBJ2-7
D gene: NA
CDR3 length: 13
V gene: TRBV2
clone size: NA
CDR3 protein: CASSRAGWDEQYF
CDR3 DNA: TGTGCCAGCAGTAGGGCGGGATGGGACGAGCAGTACTTC

J gene: TRBJ2-1
D gene: TRBD1
CDR3 length: 15
V gene: TRBV19
clone size: NA
CDR3 protein: CASSINTAGTGEQFF
CDR3 DNA: TGTGCCAGTAGTATAAATACGGCGGGGACAGGGGAACAGTTCTTC

J gene: TRBJ1-4
D gene: NA
CDR3 length: 14
V gene: TRBV28
clone size: NA
CDR3 protein: CASSGPGKNEKLFF
CDR3 DNA: TGTGCCAGCAGTGGGCCCGGTAAAAATGAAAAACTGTTTTTT

J gene: TRBJ1-2
D gene: NA
CDR3 length: 12
V gene: TRBV5-8
clone size: NA
CDR3 protein: CASSLLRGYYTF
CDR3 DNA: TGTGCCAGCAGCTTGCTCCGGGGTTACTACACCTTC

J gene: TRBJ2-7
D gene: NA
CDR3 length: 15
V gene: TRBV5-4
clone size: NA
CDR3 protein: CASSPGTRSSYEQYF
CDR3 DNA: TGTGCCAGCAGCCCGGGGACTCGAAGCTCCTACGAGCAGTACTTC

J gene: TRBJ1-3
D gene: NA
CDR3 length: 13
V gene: TRBV6-1
clone size: NA
CDR3 protein: CASSADSGNTIYF
CDR3 DNA: TGTGCCAGCAGCGCGGACAGTGGAAACACCATATATTTT

J gene: TRBJ2-1
D gene: TRBD2
CDR3 length: 15
V gene: TRBV7-9
clone size: few
CDR3 protein: CASRAPLAGVNEQFF
CDR3 DNA: TGTGCCAGCAGGGCACCCCTAGCGGGAGTCAATGAGCAGTTCTTC

J gene: TRBJ2-7
D gene: NA
CDR3 length: 12
V gene: TRBV6-1
clone size: NA
CDR3 protein: CASSETAYEQYF
CDR3 DNA: TGTGCCAGCAGTGAGACAGCCTACGAGCAGTACTTC

J gene: TRBJ2-2
D gene: NA
CDR3 length: 13
V gene: TRBV6-5
clone size: NA
CDR3 protein: CASSRSNTGELFF
CDR3 DNA: TGTGCCAGCAGCCGCAGTAACACCGGGGAGCTGTTTTTT

J gene: TRBJ2-7
D gene: NA
CDR3 length: 16
V gene: TRBV27
clone size: NA
CDR3 protein: CASSFIPGPGVHEQYF
CDR3 DNA: TGTGCCAGCAGTTTCATACCGGGACCGGGAGTCCACGAGCAGTACTTC

J gene: TRBJ1-1
D gene: NA
CDR3 length: 14
V gene: TRBV2
clone size: NA
CDR3 protein: CASSEFGGRTEAFF
CDR3 DNA: TGTGCCAGCAGTGAATTTGGGGGCCGCACTGAAGCTTTCTTT

J gene: TRBJ1-1
D gene: TRBD1
CDR3 length: 14
V gene: TRBV25-1
clone size: NA
CDR3 protein: CASSGGTGHTEAFF
CDR3 DNA: TGTGCCAGCAGTGGAGGGACAGGGCACACTGAAGCTTTCTTT

J gene: TRBJ1-2
D gene: NA
CDR3 length: 14
V gene: TRBV7-9
clone size: once
CDR3 protein: CASSLERERYGYTF
CDR3 DNA: TGTGCCAGCAGCTTAGAAAGGGAGCGCTATGGCTACACCTTC

J gene: TRBJ2-5
D gene: TRBD1
CDR3 length: 14
V gene: TRBV29-1
clone size: NA
CDR3 protein: CSYTGYRGPETQYF
CDR3 DNA: TGCAGCTATACCGGCTACAGGGGGCCAGAGACCCAGTACTTC

J gene: TRBJ1-2
D gene: NA
CDR3 length: 14
V gene: TRBV25-1
clone size: NA
CDR3 protein: CASSELGQGSGYTF
CDR3 DNA: TGTGCCAGCAGTGAATTGGGCCAGGGAAGCGGCTACACCTTC

J gene: TRBJ2-5
D gene: TRBD1
CDR3 length: 14
V gene: TRBV5-4
clone size: NA
CDR3 protein: CASSLDRVEETQYF
CDR3 DNA: TGTGCCAGCAGCTTAGACAGGGTTGAAGAGACCCAGTACTTC

J gene: TRBJ1-1
D gene: TRBD1
CDR3 length: 13
V gene: TRBV28
clone size: NA
CDR3 protein: CASSSPDRAEAFF
CDR3 DNA: TGTGCCAGCAGTTCCCCGGACAGGGCTGAAGCTTTCTTT

J gene: TRBJ1-2
D gene: TRBD1
CDR3 length: 17
V gene: TRBV6-1
clone size: NA
CDR3 protein: CASSEALGTGLVDGYTF
CDR3 DNA: TGTGCCAGCAGTGAAGCGCTGGGGACAGGACTGGTGGATGGCTACACCTTC

J gene: TRBJ1-2
D gene: TRBD1
CDR3 length: 14
V gene: TRBV7-2
clone size: NA
CDR3 protein: CASKPGQGAYGYTF
CDR3 DNA: TGTGCCAGCAAACCGGGACAGGGGGCCTATGGCTACACCTTC

J gene: TRBJ1-5
D gene: NA
CDR3 length: 14
V gene: TRBV19
clone size: NA
CDR3 protein: CASSRQTDNQPQHF
CDR3 DNA: TGTGCCAGTAGCAGACAGACTGACAATCAGCCCCAGCATTTT

J gene: TRBJ2-1
D gene: NA
CDR3 length: 14
V gene: TRBV4-1
clone size: NA
CDR3 protein: CASSQRLGAREQFF
CDR3 DNA: TGCGCCAGCAGCCAACGATTGGGAGCGCGTGAGCAGTTCTTC

J gene: TRBJ2-1
D gene: TRBD2
CDR3 length: 16
V gene: TRBV18
clone size: NA
CDR3 protein: CASSQGTSGFMDEQFF
CDR3 DNA: TGTGCCAGCTCACAAGGGACTAGCGGGTTTATGGATGAGCAGTTCTTC

J gene: TRBJ2-5
D gene: NA
CDR3 length: 13
V gene: TRBV9
clone size: NA
CDR3 protein: CASGGASQETQYF
CDR3 DNA: TGTGCCAGCGGTGGGGCCTCCCAAGAGACCCAGTACTTC

J gene: TRBJ2-3
D gene: TRBD1
CDR3 length: 14
V gene: TRBV5-4
clone size: few
CDR3 protein: CASSFRQGPDTQYF
CDR3 DNA: TGTGCCAGCAGCTTCCGACAGGGGCCAGATACGCAGTATTTT

J gene: TRBJ1-1
D gene: NA
CDR3 length: 15
V gene: TRBV7-8
clone size: NA
CDR3 protein: CASSLDIITVTEAFF
CDR3 DNA: TGTGCCAGCAGCTTAGACATTATCACCGTCACTGAAGCTTTCTTT

J gene: TRBJ2-7
D gene: TRBD1
CDR3 length: 14
V gene: TRBV5-1
clone size: once
CDR3 protein: CASSDTGGSGEQYF
CDR3 DNA: TGCGCCAGCAGCGATACAGGGGGCTCCGGGGAGCAGTACTTC

J gene: TRBJ1-1
D gene: TRBD1
CDR3 length: 14
V gene: TRBV5-1
clone size: once
CDR3 protein: CASSWTGMNTEAFF
CDR3 DNA: TGCGCCAGCAGTTGGACAGGGATGAACACTGAAGCTTTCTTT

J gene: TRBJ2-1
D gene: NA
CDR3 length: 15
V gene: TRBV10-3
clone size: NA
CDR3 protein: CAISEVRDSYNEQFF
CDR3 DNA: TGTGCCATCAGTGAGGTGCGAGACTCCTACAATGAGCAGTTCTTC

J gene: TRBJ2-5
D gene: TRBD2
CDR3 length: 15
V gene: TRBV5-1
clone size: NA
CDR3 protein: CASSRLAVLQETQYF
CDR3 DNA: TGCGCCAGCAGCCGACTAGCGGTCCTCCAAGAGACCCAGTACTTC

J gene: TRBJ2-1
D gene: TRBD2
CDR3 length: 18
V gene: TRBV29-1
clone size: NA
CDR3 protein: CSVPKGYTGTSGTFEQFF
CDR3 DNA: TGCAGCGTCCCGAAGGGCTATACCGGGACTAGCGGGACATTTGAGCAGTTCTTC

J gene: TRBJ1-2
D gene: NA
CDR3 length: 16
V gene: TRBV19
clone size: NA
CDR3 protein: CASKWAGGGRIDGYTF
CDR3 DNA: TGTGCCAGTAAATGGGCCGGCGGAGGACGGATTGATGGCTACACCTTC

J gene: TRBJ1-1
D gene: TRBD1
CDR3 length: 15
V gene: TRBV28
clone size: NA
CDR3 protein: CASSPQQGFGAEAFF
CDR3 DNA: TGTGCCAGCAGCCCTCAACAGGGGTTTGGGGCTGAAGCTTTCTTT

J gene: TRBJ2-7
D gene: NA
CDR3 length: 15
V gene: TRBV5-1
clone size: NA
CDR3 protein: CASSSLGGTAYEQYF
CDR3 DNA: TGCGCCAGCAGCTCGTTAGGCGGGACAGCCTACGAGCAGTACTTC

J gene: TRBJ2-1
D gene: NA
CDR3 length: 12
V gene: TRBV9
clone size: once
CDR3 protein: CASSVVRDEQFF
CDR3 DNA: TGTGCCAGCAGCGTAGTGCGGGATGAGCAGTTCTTC

J gene: TRBJ2-5
D gene: NA
CDR3 length: 13
V gene: TRBV2
clone size: NA
CDR3 protein: CASTGRRQETQYF
CDR3 DNA: TGTGCCAGCACCGGAAGGAGACAAGAGACCCAGTACTTC

J gene: TRBJ1-1
D gene: NA
CDR3 length: 14
V gene: TRBV5-1
clone size: NA
CDR3 protein: CASSGGQLNTEAFF
CDR3 DNA: TGCGCCAGCAGCGGAGGACAGTTGAACACTGAAGCTTTCTTT

J gene: TRBJ2-5
D gene: TRBD1
CDR3 length: 16
V gene: TRBV10-3
clone size: NA
CDR3 protein: CAISKGQAMYQETQYF
CDR3 DNA: TGTGCCATCAGCAAGGGACAGGCAATGTACCAAGAGACCCAGTACTTC

J gene: TRBJ2-2
D gene: TRBD2
CDR3 length: 16
V gene: TRBV10-3
clone size: NA
CDR3 protein: CAISESLAGITGELFF
CDR3 DNA: TGTGCCATCAGTGAGTCGCTAGCGGGAATCACCGGGGAGCTGTTTTTT

J gene: TRBJ1-1
D gene: NA
CDR3 length: 14
V gene: TRBV19
clone size: NA
CDR3 protein: CASSPPTGGTEAFF
CDR3 DNA: TGTGCCAGTAGTCCTCCGACAGGAGGCACTGAAGCTTTCTTT

J gene: TRBJ1-5
D gene: NA
CDR3 length: 13
V gene: TRBV18
clone size: NA
CDR3 protein: CASSGQVNQPQHF
CDR3 DNA: TGTGCCAGCTCAGGGCAGGTTAATCAGCCCCAGCATTTT

J gene: TRBJ2-7
D gene: TRBD2
CDR3 length: 14
V gene: TRBV29-1
clone size: NA
CDR3 protein: CSVVPAGGPYEQYF
CDR3 DNA: TGCAGCGTCGTACCAGCGGGAGGGCCTTACGAGCAGTACTTC

J gene: TRBJ1-2
D gene: NA
CDR3 length: 14
V gene: TRBV10-3
clone size: NA
CDR3 protein: CAISGGREGYGYTF
CDR3 DNA: TGTGCCATCAGTGGTGGCAGGGAAGGCTATGGCTACACCTTC

J gene: TRBJ1-2
D gene: NA
CDR3 length: 14
V gene: TRBV9
clone size: few
CDR3 protein: CASSTSQGRNGYTF
CDR3 DNA: TGTGCCAGCAGCACCTCACAGGGACGCAATGGCTACACCTTC

J gene: TRBJ2-1
D gene: TRBD2
CDR3 length: 17
V gene: TRBV30
clone size: NA
CDR3 protein: CAWSTLAGARSYNEQFF
CDR3 DNA: TGTGCCTGGAGTACTCTAGCGGGAGCTAGGTCCTACAATGAGCAGTTCTTC

J gene: TRBJ2-1
D gene: TRBD2
CDR3 length: 16
V gene: TRBV11-3
clone size: NA
CDR3 protein: CASSLARLADYNEQFF
CDR3 DNA: TGTGCCAGCAGCTTAGCTCGGCTAGCGGACTACAATGAGCAGTTCTTC

J gene: TRBJ2-1
D gene: TRBD2
CDR3 length: 13
V gene: TRBV19
clone size: NA
CDR3 protein: CASSNLAANEQFF
CDR3 DNA: TGTGCCAGTAGTAACCTAGCGGCAAATGAGCAGTTCTTC

J gene: TRBJ1-5
D gene: NA
CDR3 length: 14
V gene: TRBV7-9
clone size: NA
CDR3 protein: CASSPRGSNQPQHF
CDR3 DNA: TGTGCCAGCAGTCCCAGGGGAAGCAATCAGCCCCAGCATTTT